One sample yielded the 16 T cell receptor beta chains listed below, sequenced in a study of radiotherapy plus CTLA-4 blockade in lung cancer. Generated by immunoSEQ multiplex PCR, the TCRdb table keeps only in-frame clones and is missing some. This table holds approximately 67,000 clones, around 86% found once. Material: peripheral blood, obtained from a patient treated with radiotherapy plus ipilimumab. The source is a human donor with non-small cell lung cancer who had a partial response to radiotherapy plus ipilimumab.

This clone has only a few counts. The chain is built from TRBV6-1 and TRBJ2-7, with TRBD1 matching 8 bases. Trimming at V came to 5 bases and at J to 3 bases, leaving 9 bases not matched to a gene. Germline loops: CDR1 MNHNS, CDR2 SASEGT. The CDR3 has 15 amino acids. The DNA of the CDR3 is TGTGCCAGCAGTTCCACACGGACAGGGAGCTACGAGCAGTACTTC. This codes for CASSSTRTGSYEQYF.

V gene TRBV7-2 combines with J gene TRBJ2-7, with a possible D match to TRBD1 (5 bases). Trimming pared 5 bases from V and 0 bases from J, leaving 8 bases between. The CDR3 runs 13 residues. Germline-derived CDR1 and CDR2 are SGHTA and FQGNSA. In nucleotides, the CDR3 is TGTGCCAGCAGCGTCGACAGCTCCTACGAGCAGTACTTC. Translation: CASSVDSSYEQYF.

This chain joins TRBV7-8 and TRBJ2-7; 9 bases line up with TRBD2. Looked up from germline, CDR1 is SGHVS and CDR2 is FQNEAQ. This CDR3 spans 15 amino acids. The V and J ends lost 3 bases and 7 bases, in that order; junction bases with no gene match: 10. The CDR3 DNA reads as TGTGCCAGCAGCTTTGGACGAGCGGGAGGTCGAGAGCAGTACTTC. It specifies CASSFGRAGGREQYF.

The V and J genes are TRBV19 and TRBJ2-5, with 10 bases fitting TRBD1. CDR1 and CDR2 from the germline V gene are LNHDA and SQIVND (reference sequence). The length of the CDR3 is 14 residues. V was pared by 6 bases and J by 5 bases, with 6 bases of the junction left unmatched. This CDR3 reads CASSDRGRGETQYF. DNA for the CDR3: TGTGCCAGTAGCGACAGGGGGCGAGGCGAGACCCAGTACTTC.

The rearrangement joins TRBV10-3 to TRBJ1-1, with a weak D call TRBD1 (6 bases). The CDR3 extends over 14 amino acids. Trimming cost V 7 bases and J 1 base, with 13 bases left between them. Germline CDR1 ENHRY, CDR2 SYGVKD. CDR3 DNA: TGTGCCATCAAGCCGGACAGTACGAACACTGAAGCTTTCTTT. Encoded protein: CAIKPDSTNTEAFF.

This chain uses TRBV27 with TRBJ2-1; weak D call: TRBD1 (5 bases). CDR1 and CDR2 from the germline V gene are MNHEY and SMNVEV (reference sequence). The CDR3 consists of 15 residues. V was shortened by 2 bases and J by 7 bases, with 15 bases between the two germline ends. The CDR3 sequence: CASSLGANRRNEQFF. The CDR3 DNA reads as TGTGCCAGCAGTTTAGGGGCGAACAGACGAAATGAGCAGTTCTTC.

The rearrangement joins TRBV28 to TRBJ1-2; 7 positions agree with TRBD1. The germline V gene has CDR1 MDHEN and CDR2 SYDVKM. V lost 5 bases, J lost 5 bases, and 2 bases stayed unmatched. This CDR3 is built from 12 residues. For the CDR3, the DNA is TGTGCCAGCAGTACAGGGGCATATGGCTACACCTTC. Encoded protein: CASSTGAYGYTF.

Notes on this clone: Different DNA sequences within this sample yield the same CDR3. The rearrangement joins TRBV5-8 to TRBJ1-4; perhaps TRBD1 as D (6 bases). Germline-derived CDR1 and CDR2 are SGHTS and YDEGEE. The CDR3 has 15 residues. Trimming took off 0 bases at V and 7 bases at J, with 13 bases between the two ends. CDR3 bases: TGTGCCAGCAGCTTGGGACAGGCCGGAGGTGAAAAACTGTTTTTT. Residues: CASSLGQAGGEKLFF.

This clone was recorded only once. The chain carries TRBV11-2 and TRBJ1-5; D not resolved. The CDR3 has 13 amino acids. CDR1 and CDR2 from the germline V gene are SGHAT and FQNNGV. V was trimmed by 1 base and J by 2 bases, leaving 3 bases between them. In DNA, the CDR3 is TGTGCCAGCAGCTTAGCTGGCAATCAGCCCCAGCATTTT. Protein: CASSLAGNQPQHF.

The CDR3 sequence: CASSSGVSGEKLFF. The DNA for the CDR3 is TGTGCCAGCAGCTCAGGGGTGTCGGGCGAAAAACTGTTTTTT. The gene calls are TRBV5-5 and TRBJ1-4; D is perhaps TRBD1 (6 bases). CDR3 size: 14 residues. V lost 3 bases and J lost 8, with 14 bases in between. Germline CDR1 SGHKS, CDR2 YYEKEE (reference sequence).

This chain uses TRBV18 with TRBJ1-1; a possible D gene is TRBD1 (6 bases). V was trimmed by 3 bases and J by 5 bases, leaving 13 bases between them. In germline, CDR1 is KGHSH, CDR2 LQKENI. The CDR3 runs 14 residues. The CDR3 DNA reads TGTGCCAGCTCACCGACCACAGGGCTTACTGAAGCTTTCTTT. The encoded protein is CASSPTTGLTEAFF.

This rearrangement joins TRBV30 to TRBJ1-1; D gene uncertain. The CDR3 runs to 13 residues. Germline CDR1 and CDR2: GTSNPN and SVGIG (reference sequence). Trimming shortened V by 2 bases and J by 7 bases, and 14 bases separated the two germline ends. The CDR3 is CAWSSGAHFEAFF. CDR3 nucleotides: TGTGCCTGGAGTTCTGGAGCCCATTTTGAAGCTTTCTTT.

The chain carries TRBV7-2 and TRBJ2-2, with 9 bases that match TRBD1. With V trimmed by 5 bases and J by 0 bases, 4 bases remained unmatched. The germline CDR1 and CDR2 sequences are SGHTA and FQGNSA. CDR3 size: 16 residues. CDR3: CASSPDRGSNTGELFF. DNA for the CDR3: TGTGCCAGCAGCCCGGACAGGGGATCGAACACCGGGGAGCTGTTTTTT. Supplemented by reference TRBV7-2 and TRBJ2-2, the full variable domain reads GAGVSQSPSNKVTEKGKDVELRCDPISGHTALYWYRQSLGQGLEFLIYFQGNSAPDKSGLPSDRFSAERTGGSVSTLTIQRTQQEDSAVYLCASSPDRGSNTGELFFGEGSRLTVL.

The V gene is TRBV30, the J gene TRBJ2-7, with 10 bases matching TRBD2. The germline V gene encodes CDR1 GTSNPN and CDR2 SVGIG (reference sequence). Germline trimming cut 2 bases from V and 2 bases from J; bases unmatched to any gene: 0. The CDR3 totals 13 residues. CDR3 in DNA: TGTGCCTGGAGTCTAGCGGGAGCCTACGAGCAGTACTTC. Its protein product is CAWSLAGAYEQYF.

This chain connects TRBV27 to TRBJ1-4, with 7 nucleotides matching TRBD1. The V and J ends lost 2 bases and 8 bases, in that order; junction bases with no gene match: 8. Germline lookup yields CDR1 MNHEY and CDR2 SMNVEV (reference sequence). The CDR3 is made up of 15 amino acids. The CDR3 DNA follows: TGTGCCAGCAGTTTAAGGGCAGGGGGAGGAGAAAAACTGTTTTTT. Translation: CASSLRAGGGEKLFF.

A note on this clone: A junction boundary mismatches the germline segment, possibly from a read error. The CDR3 reads CASSEDRGPGNNEQFF. In DNA, the CDR3 is TGTGCCAGCAGCGAAGACAGGGGGCCCGGTAACAATGAGCAGTTCTTC. The chain uses TRBV2 and TRBJ2-1; 10 bases align to TRBD1. Germline CDR1 reads SNHLY; CDR2 reads FYNNEI. The CDR3 spans 16 residues.